Below, 12 T cell receptor beta chains from the same sample are listed, as sequenced in a study of blood T cell repertoires in COVID-19. Repertoires were generated with immunoSEQ multiplex PCR, while TCRdb's copy carries only in-frame clones and drops some. The sample lists about 210,000 clones; approximately 80% were seen once. Source material: PBMCs or T cells enriched from blood (not recorded which). The source is a woman aged 45-59 years with acute COVID-19.

V gene TRBV7-2 combines with J gene TRBJ2-7, with TRBD2 matching 11 bases. V dropped 5 bases and J dropped 3; count of bases not matched to a gene: 6. The germline gives CDR1 SGHTA, CDR2 FQGNSA. The CDR3 length is 15 residues. CDR3 loop: CASSRQGTSGYEQYF. Here the CDR3 DNA reads TGTGCCAGCAGCCGTCAGGGGACTAGCGGCTACGAGCAGTACTTC.

The chain combines TRBV5-5 with TRBJ2-7, with D unresolved. CDR3 length equals 14 residues. The germline gives CDR1 SGHKS, CDR2 YYEKEE (reference sequence). The V and J ends lost 0 bases and 1 base respectively, with 8 bases between them. The CDR3 protein is CASSLVYSSYEQYF. As DNA, the CDR3 is TGTGCCAGCAGCTTGGTATACTCTTCCTACGAGCAGTACTTC. Full variable domain (outside the CDR3, taken from reference TRBV5-5 and TRBJ2-7): DAGVTQSPTHLIKTRGQQVTLRCSPISGHKSVSWYQQVLGQGPQFIFQYYEKEERGRGNFPDRFSARQFPNYSSELNVNALLLGDSALYLCASSLVYSSYEQYFGPGTRLTVT.

There are a few counts of this clone. This chain joins TRBV7-2 and TRBJ2-2, with TRBD2 matching 9 bases. Germline-derived CDR1 and CDR2 are SGHTA and FQGNSA. The junction had 6 bases not matched to a gene; V was cut back by 1 base and J by 6 bases. CDR3 size: 16 residues. CDR3 in amino acids: CASSLGGGGVAGELFF. As DNA, the CDR3 is TGTGCCAGCAGCTTAGGCGGCGGGGGGGTCGCCGGGGAGCTGTTTTTT.

The chain recombines TRBV7-2 with TRBJ2-5; D uncertain. V dropped 3 bases and J dropped 5 bases, with 13 bases sitting between them. Germline CDR1 is SGHTA and CDR2 is FQGNSA. The CDR3 is made up of 14 amino acids. Here the CDR3 reads CASSFKKPLETQYF. The CDR3 DNA is TGTGCCAGCAGCTTCAAAAAGCCGTTGGAGACCCAGTACTTC.

The chain recombines TRBV19 with TRBJ1-5; 7 bases fit TRBD1. V shed 7 bases, J shed 3 bases, and the junction held 3 bases outside the gene matches. Germline V lookup: CDR1 LNHDA, CDR2 SQIVND (reference sequence). The CDR3 loop spans 13 amino acids. The CDR3 DNA reads TGTGCCAGTAACACAGGGGTCAATCAGCCCCAGCATTTT. This gives the protein CASNTGVNQPQHF.

V gene TRBV5-1 combines with J gene TRBJ2-1; maybe TRBD2 (5 bases). This CDR3 has 13 amino acids. CDR1 and CDR2 from the germline V gene are SGHRS and YFSETQ. The V gene lost 2 bases and the J gene lost 5 bases, with 8 bases spanning the gap. CDR3 sequence (DNA): TGCGCCAGCAGCTTTGCCGGGGACAATGAGCAGTTCTTC. Translating gives CASSFAGDNEQFF. Together with reference TRBV5-1 and TRBJ2-1, the CDR3 gives the full variable domain: KAGVTQTPRYLIKTRGQQVTLSCSPISGHRSVSWYQQTPGQGLQFLFEYFSETQRNKGNFPGRFSGRQFSNSRSEMNVSTLELGDSALYLCASSFAGDNEQFFGPGTRLTVL.

This clone was seen just once. The chain has TRBV6-4 and TRBJ2-3; the D is unclear. V lost 8 bases and J 8 bases, leaving 11 bases between the germline ends. The CDR3 consists of 11 residues. CDR1 is MRHNA and CDR2 is SNTAGT in the germline V gene. The DNA of the CDR3 is TGTGCCAGCGCCCTAGGTGGTACGCAGTATTTT. This translates into CASALGGTQYF.

This chain uses TRBV7-2 with TRBJ2-4, with 7 bases that match TRBD2. The CDR3 totals 16 residues. Germline CDR1 is SGHTA and CDR2 is FQGNSA. Trimming took 2 bases from V and 0 from J; bases not matched to a gene: 4. Written as DNA, the CDR3 is TGTGCCAGCAGCTTAATGGCGGGAGTAGCCAAAAACATTCAGTACTTC. Translated: CASSLMAGVAKNIQYF.

CDR3 DNA: TGCGCCAGCAGCGGGGGACACCCGGGACTAGCGGGGATCTCCTACGAGCAGTACTTC. This gives the protein CASSGGHPGLAGISYEQYF. The gene calls are TRBV5-1 and TRBJ2-7; TRBD2 aligns across 13 bases. Germline V lookup: CDR1 SGHRS, CDR2 YFSETQ. J lost 0 bases, V lost 4 bases, and 13 bases had no gene match. This CDR3 has 19 amino acids.

The chain recombines TRBV7-2 with TRBJ2-1, with TRBD2 matching 7 bases. CDR1 and CDR2 (germline): SGHTA, FQGNSA. V lost 1 base and J lost 7; bases outside the gene matches: 10. The CDR3 sequence is 16 residues long. The CDR3 DNA reads as TGTGCCAGCAGCTTAGAAAGGGCAAGGGGAGGGAATGAGCAGTTCTTC. Translating it yields CASSLERARGGNEQFF.

The chain links TRBV25-1 to TRBJ2-1; TRBD1 matches at 10 bases. Germline CDR1 and CDR2: MGHDK and SYGVNS. This CDR3 region has 16 residues. Unmatched junction bases numbered 12, after V lost 8 bases and J lost 5 bases. The CDR3 coding sequence is TGTGCCAGCCCCCAAGCCGACAGGGGGCTGCACAATGAGCAGTTCTTC. This encodes CASPQADRGLHNEQFF. The entire variable domain, with the rest obtained from reference TRBV25-1 and TRBJ2-1, is as follows: EADIYQTPRYLVIGTGKKITLECSQTMGHDKMYWYQQDPGMELHLIHYSYGVNSTEKGDLSSESTVSRIRTEHFPLTLESARPSHTSQYLCASPQADRGLHNEQFFGPGTRLTVL.

The chain couples TRBV9 to TRBJ2-2; D unclear. Deletions cut 1 base from V and 6 bases from J, with 7 bases between. The germline V gene has CDR1 SGDLS and CDR2 YYNGEE. This CDR3 has 13 residues. CDR3 region: CASSVTVPGELFF. CDR3 coding DNA: TGTGCCAGCAGCGTAACAGTGCCCGGGGAGCTGTTTTTT.